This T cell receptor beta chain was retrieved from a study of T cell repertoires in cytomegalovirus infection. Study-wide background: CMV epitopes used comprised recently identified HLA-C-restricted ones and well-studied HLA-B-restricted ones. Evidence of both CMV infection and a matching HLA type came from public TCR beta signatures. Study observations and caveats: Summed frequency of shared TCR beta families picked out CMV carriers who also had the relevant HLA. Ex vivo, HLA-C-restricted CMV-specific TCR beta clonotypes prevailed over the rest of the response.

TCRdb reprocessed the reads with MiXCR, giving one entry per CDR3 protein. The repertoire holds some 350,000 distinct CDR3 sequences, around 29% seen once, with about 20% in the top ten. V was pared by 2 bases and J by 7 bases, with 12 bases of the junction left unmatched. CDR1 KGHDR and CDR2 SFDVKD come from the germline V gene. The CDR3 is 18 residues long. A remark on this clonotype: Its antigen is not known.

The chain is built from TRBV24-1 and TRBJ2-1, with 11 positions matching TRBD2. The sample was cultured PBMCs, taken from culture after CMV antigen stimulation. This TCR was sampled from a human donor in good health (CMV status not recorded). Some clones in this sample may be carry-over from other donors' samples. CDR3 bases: TGTGCCACCAGTGATTCCTCTATAGCGGGAGGGCCCGGGAATGAGCAGTTCTTC. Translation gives CATSDSSIAGGPGNEQFF.